The rows below give T cell receptor beta chains drawn from one sample of a study of sequential checkpoint blockade in melanoma. Using immunoSEQ multiplex PCR, the repertoire was profiled, and TCRdb retains in-frame clones only, with some absent. Of fewer than 30,000 clones listed, more than 80% are singletons. The sample consisted of CD8+ T cells sorted from blood (inferred from file names), taken from a patient given nivolumab and ipilimumab in sequence. All receptors come from a human donor with melanoma. CDR3s include the opening cysteine and the closing phenylalanine or tryptophan. The order of the fields is V gene, clone size, D gene, J gene, CDR3 DNA, CDR3 protein. The D gene is left open where the match is weak. Size is stated for part of the rows, as once, few or many counts, or as a class when the clone is expanded.

v_call: TRBV19
clone_size: NA
d_call: TRBD1
j_call: TRBJ1-6
cdr3_nt: TGTGCCAGTAGTATCGGGACAGGGACTTCACCCCTCCACTTT
cdr3_aa: CASSIGTGTSPLHF

v_call: TRBV19
clone_size: NA
d_call: TRBD2
j_call: TRBJ2-1
cdr3_nt: TGTGCCAGTAGTATAGATCCCCCCCAACTAGCGGGAGTCGGTGAGCAGTTCTTC
cdr3_aa: CASSIDPPQLAGVGEQFF

v_call: TRBV6-5
clone_size: NA
d_call: NA
j_call: TRBJ2-7
cdr3_nt: TGTGCCAGCAGTTACTCGGTTACAGGCGAGCAGTACTTC
cdr3_aa: CASSYSVTGEQYF

v_call: TRBV5-6
clone_size: NA
d_call: TRBD2
j_call: TRBJ2-7
cdr3_nt: TGTGCCAGCAGCGGGGGGAACGGAGCGGGAGGATTGACCTACGAGCAGTACTTC
cdr3_aa: CASSGGNGAGGLTYEQYF

v_call: TRBV13
clone_size: NA
d_call: TRBD1
j_call: TRBJ2-1
cdr3_nt: TGTGCCAGCAGCTCCAGACAGGGAAAAGGCAATGAGCAGTTCTTC
cdr3_aa: CASSSRQGKGNEQFF

v_call: TRBV27
clone_size: NA
d_call: NA
j_call: TRBJ2-1
cdr3_nt: TGTGCCAGCAGTTTAATGGTCTCGGGGAACAATGAGCAGTTCTTC
cdr3_aa: CASSLMVSGNNEQFF

v_call: TRBV9
clone_size: NA
d_call: NA
j_call: TRBJ1-1
cdr3_nt: TGTGCCAGCAAGGGGATCATGAACACTGAAGCTTTCTTT
cdr3_aa: CASKGIMNTEAFF

v_call: TRBV11-2
clone_size: NA
d_call: NA
j_call: TRBJ2-1
cdr3_nt: TGTGCCAGCAGCTTAACGCGCGAGCAGTTCTTC
cdr3_aa: CASSLTREQFF

v_call: TRBV6-6
clone_size: few
d_call: NA
j_call: TRBJ2-1
cdr3_nt: TGTGCCAGCAGTTGGGGCGTATCGGGTGAGCAGTTCTTC
cdr3_aa: CASSWGVSGEQFF

v_call: TRBV4-2
clone_size: NA
d_call: NA
j_call: TRBJ2-7
cdr3_nt: TGTGCCAGCAGCGGGGGGGCCTTGAGCTCCTACGAGCAGTACTTC
cdr3_aa: CASSGGALSSYEQYF

v_call: TRBV7-2
clone_size: NA
d_call: TRBD2
j_call: TRBJ2-7
cdr3_nt: TGTGCCAGCAGCTTACCGTGGGGGAGGGCCCCGTACGAGCAGTACTTC
cdr3_aa: CASSLPWGRAPYEQYF

v_call: TRBV5-8
clone_size: NA
d_call: TRBD1
j_call: TRBJ2-7
cdr3_nt: TGTGCCAGCAGCTTTGGGCAGGGGGCGGGAAACGAGCAGTACTTC
cdr3_aa: CASSFGQGAGNEQYF

v_call: TRBV28
clone_size: NA
d_call: TRBD1
j_call: TRBJ1-2
cdr3_nt: TGTGCCAGCAGGGGACAGAGCTATGGCTACACCTTC
cdr3_aa: CASRGQSYGYTF

v_call: TRBV9
clone_size: NA
d_call: NA
j_call: TRBJ2-1
cdr3_nt: TGTGCCAGCAGCACCCGTGGGGGGAAGTTCGAACAGTTCTTC
cdr3_aa: CASSTRGGKFEQFF

v_call: TRBV6-1
clone_size: few
d_call: TRBD1
j_call: TRBJ2-1
cdr3_nt: TGTGCCAGCAGCTACGCACCCGACAGGGAAAAGCAGTTCTTC
cdr3_aa: CASSYAPDREKQFF

v_call: TRBV6-5
clone_size: NA
d_call: NA
j_call: TRBJ1-2
cdr3_nt: TGTGCCAGCAGTAACACAATCGGGGTTAACTATGGCTACACCTTC
cdr3_aa: CASSNTIGVNYGYTF

v_call: TRBV28
clone_size: NA
d_call: NA
j_call: TRBJ2-7
cdr3_nt: TGTGCCACCTGGCCCGGGTTGGGTGACGAGCAGTACTTC
cdr3_aa: CATWPGLGDEQYF

v_call: TRBV7-2
clone_size: NA
d_call: TRBD1
j_call: TRBJ2-7
cdr3_nt: TGTGCCAGCAGCCAGCCGGGACAGCCCTACGAGCAGTACTTC
cdr3_aa: CASSQPGQPYEQYF

v_call: TRBV5-1
clone_size: NA
d_call: NA
j_call: TRBJ1-1
cdr3_nt: TGCGCCAGCAGCTGGGGGGGGACCACTGAAGCTTTCTTT
cdr3_aa: CASSWGGTTEAFF

v_call: TRBV7-9
clone_size: few
d_call: TRBD1
j_call: TRBJ1-2
cdr3_nt: TGTGCCAGCAGCCCGCTGGACAGGGAAAACTATGGCTACACCTTC
cdr3_aa: CASSPLDRENYGYTF

v_call: TRBV9
clone_size: NA
d_call: NA
j_call: TRBJ2-7
cdr3_nt: TGTGCCAGCAGCAGTAGCGGTTCCTACGAGCAGTACTTC
cdr3_aa: CASSSSGSYEQYF

v_call: TRBV6-5
clone_size: few
d_call: NA
j_call: TRBJ1-2
cdr3_nt: TGTGCCAGCAGTGAAGGAGGGTACGGCTACACCTTC
cdr3_aa: CASSEGGYGYTF

v_call: TRBV9
clone_size: NA
d_call: NA
j_call: TRBJ2-5
cdr3_nt: TGTGCCAGCACCCGATCTGGCGGGCAAGAGACCCAGTACTTC
cdr3_aa: CASTRSGGQETQYF

v_call: TRBV27
clone_size: NA
d_call: NA
j_call: TRBJ2-1
cdr3_nt: TGTGCCAGCAGTTTATGGCGGGGAGGGGGCAATGAGCAGTTCTTC
cdr3_aa: CASSLWRGGGNEQFF

v_call: TRBV4-2
clone_size: few
d_call: TRBD2
j_call: TRBJ2-4
cdr3_nt: TGTGCCAGCAGCCAAGTTCGCGGGGGGGCCACAGACATTCAGTACTTC
cdr3_aa: CASSQVRGGATDIQYF

v_call: TRBV19
clone_size: NA
d_call: TRBD1
j_call: TRBJ1-5
cdr3_nt: TGTGCCAGCCGGGACAGAGGCAATCAGCCCCAGCATTTT
cdr3_aa: CASRDRGNQPQHF

v_call: TRBV9
clone_size: once
d_call: TRBD1
j_call: TRBJ2-7
cdr3_nt: TGTGCCAGCAGCGTAAGACAGGGCCACGAGCAGTACTTC
cdr3_aa: CASSVRQGHEQYF

v_call: TRBV30
clone_size: NA
d_call: NA
j_call: TRBJ1-4
cdr3_nt: TGTGCCTGGAGTGTACAGTCTGAAAAACTGTTTTTT
cdr3_aa: CAWSVQSEKLFF

v_call: TRBV4-3
clone_size: NA
d_call: NA
j_call: TRBJ1-2
cdr3_nt: TGCGCCAGCAGCCAAGACTGGGGGGACTATGGCTACACCTTC
cdr3_aa: CASSQDWGDYGYTF

v_call: TRBV10-3
clone_size: NA
d_call: NA
j_call: TRBJ2-3
cdr3_nt: TGTGCCATCAGTGCGACGGGTTCGGGTCCGCAGTATTTT
cdr3_aa: CAISATGSGPQYF

v_call: TRBV9
clone_size: NA
d_call: TRBD1
j_call: TRBJ1-2
cdr3_nt: TGTGCCAGCAGCCGACAGGGGAGATATGGCTACACCTTC
cdr3_aa: CASSRQGRYGYTF

v_call: TRBV7-3
clone_size: NA
d_call: NA
j_call: TRBJ1-1
cdr3_nt: TGTGCCAGCAGCTTAGGGGGGAGCACTGAAGCTTTCTTT
cdr3_aa: CASSLGGSTEAFF

v_call: TRBV27
clone_size: NA
d_call: TRBD1
j_call: TRBJ2-3
cdr3_nt: TGTGCCAGCAGCCTTCAAAGGCCCGGGACAGGGCCTACAGATACGCAGTATTTT
cdr3_aa: CASSLQRPGTGPTDTQYF

v_call: TRBV5-6
clone_size: NA
d_call: NA
j_call: TRBJ1-6
cdr3_nt: TGTGCCAGCAGCCAATACGGGAATTCACCCCTCCACTTT
cdr3_aa: CASSQYGNSPLHF

v_call: TRBV19
clone_size: NA
d_call: TRBD2
j_call: TRBJ2-1
cdr3_nt: TGTGCCAGTAGTAGCGGGAGGTACAATGAGCAGTTCTTC
cdr3_aa: CASSSGRYNEQFF

v_call: TRBV2
clone_size: NA
d_call: TRBD2
j_call: TRBJ2-2
cdr3_nt: TGTGCGGCGGGGGGAATGGACACCGGGGAGCTGTTTTTT
cdr3_aa: CAAGGMDTGELFF

v_call: TRBV13
clone_size: NA
d_call: NA
j_call: TRBJ1-6
cdr3_nt: TGTGCCAGCAGGTCACAGAGCTCCTATAATTCACCCCTCCACTTT
cdr3_aa: CASRSQSSYNSPLHF

v_call: TRBV9
clone_size: NA
d_call: TRBD1
j_call: TRBJ1-4
cdr3_nt: TGTGCCAGCAGCGCCCGGGACAGATATAATGAAAAACTGTTTTTT
cdr3_aa: CASSARDRYNEKLFF

v_call: TRBV7-6
clone_size: NA
d_call: NA
j_call: TRBJ1-4
cdr3_nt: TGTGCCAGCAGCTTAGCGTACGGGGGAGGCGAAAAACTGTTTTTT
cdr3_aa: CASSLAYGGGEKLFF

v_call: TRBV11-2
clone_size: NA
d_call: NA
j_call: TRBJ1-4
cdr3_nt: TGTGCCAGCAGCGGCCGGGGAGGCAGTAATGAAAAACTGTTTTTT
cdr3_aa: CASSGRGGSNEKLFF

v_call: TRBV28
clone_size: NA
d_call: TRBD2
j_call: TRBJ2-2
cdr3_nt: TGTGCCAGCAGTTTCCCAGCCCCGGGAGGCACCGGGGAGCTGTTTTTT
cdr3_aa: CASSFPAPGGTGELFF

v_call: TRBV9
clone_size: NA
d_call: NA
j_call: TRBJ2-1
cdr3_nt: TGTGCCAGCAGCTTCCCCGGGGACTCCTACAATGAGCAGTTCTTC
cdr3_aa: CASSFPGDSYNEQFF

v_call: TRBV29-1
clone_size: NA
d_call: NA
j_call: TRBJ1-1
cdr3_nt: TGCAGCGTTGACTTGGCAAACACTGAAGCTTTCTTT
cdr3_aa: CSVDLANTEAFF

v_call: TRBV29-1
clone_size: few
d_call: TRBD2
j_call: TRBJ2-7
cdr3_nt: TGCAGCGTTGAGGCTAGCGGGAGCGTTTACGAGCAGTACTTC
cdr3_aa: CSVEASGSVYEQYF

v_call: TRBV7-9
clone_size: few
d_call: NA
j_call: TRBJ1-2
cdr3_nt: TGTGCCAGCAGCTTAGCCCGGGGTTTCGGCTACACCTTC
cdr3_aa: CASSLARGFGYTF

v_call: TRBV28
clone_size: NA
d_call: NA
j_call: TRBJ2-3
cdr3_nt: TGTGCCAGCAGTCCCTTCTTGGCCTCCAGGAGTTCAGGGATGGATACGCAGTATTTT
cdr3_aa: CASSPFLASRSSGMDTQYF